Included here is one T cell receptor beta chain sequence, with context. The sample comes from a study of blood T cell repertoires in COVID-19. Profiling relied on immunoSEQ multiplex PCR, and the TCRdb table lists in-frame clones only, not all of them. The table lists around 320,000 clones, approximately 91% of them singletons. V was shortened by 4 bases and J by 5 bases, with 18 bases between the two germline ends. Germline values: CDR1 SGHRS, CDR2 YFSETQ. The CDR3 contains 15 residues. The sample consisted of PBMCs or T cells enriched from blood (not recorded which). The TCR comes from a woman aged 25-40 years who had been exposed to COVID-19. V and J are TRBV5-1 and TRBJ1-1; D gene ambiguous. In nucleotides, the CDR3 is TGCGCCAGCAGCACGGAGGGCTCTTTAGAAACTGAAGCTTTCTTT. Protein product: CASSTEGSLETEAFF. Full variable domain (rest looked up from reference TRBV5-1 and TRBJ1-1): KAGVTQTPRYLIKTRGQQVTLSCSPISGHRSVSWYQQTPGQGLQFLFEYFSETQRNKGNFPGRFSGRQFSNSRSEMNVSTLELGDSALYLCASSTEGSLETEAFFGQGTRLTVV.